A single T cell receptor beta chain is shown here with its context. What this receptor recognizes is not known. Within one base of it there is no much larger clone, and no base qualities were kept. TCRbeta CDR3 regions were amplified from genomic DNA by means of the immunoSEQ Assay, a bias-controlled multiplex PCR. On the study's bioinformatics: The number of nucleated cells in each sample was estimated from the amplification of reference gene primers within the assay. To quantify the absolute abundance of each unique TCRbeta CDR3 rearrangement, sequence reads were collapsed and filtered. For each sample, productive Simpson clonality was calculated as the square root of Simpson's diversity index across productive rearrangements. In TCRdb, the immuneACCESS table is reduced to in-frame sequences with V and J assigned. These tables do not hold every clone; where another copy was compared, an unresolved V gene accounts for under half, and the others remain unexplained. The V and J calls and the clone size are those of that table, but D and trimming were determined from the DNA. The sample table holds around 330,000 clones, of which roughly 90% were seen once. In total, the top ten clones hold 4% of the sample.

The record originates from a study of blood T cell repertoires in COVID-19 (dated by TCRdb to 2018 to 2021). Some background on the complete study: Collaborator samples came from the United States, Italy and Spain and covered acute and convalescent phases of COVID-19. The material from the prospective study consisted of cDNA or gDNA derived from T cells, B-cell-depleted T cells, or PBMCs. Subjects who had been exposed to COVID-19, were actively infected with it, or had recovered from it provided the deeply sampled blood TCRbeta repertoires that made up the dataset. The repertoires were made available in a free public database intended to serve as a resource for research on the immune response to SARS-CoV-2. Samples were obtained from the ongoing ImmuneRACE study (first 160 participants) and from over a thousand subjects provided by 6 global collaborators. A de-identified subject ID, COVID-19 status, age in years and sex were almost always included in the sample metadata. Where available, HLA class I and class II types were obtained from metadata supplied by the sample provider rather than from assay-based typing. General conclusions and limits of the study: Clinical and demographic metadata were provided uncurated, with the amount varying by source and participant.

CDR1 and CDR2 are drawn from the germline V gene: MGHRA, YSYEKL. The germline ends are 13 bases apart after V is trimmed by 2 bases and J by 8 bases. The CDR3 sequence holds 14 residues, the cysteine and phenylalanine included. Solely the CDR3 DNA is kept, with 42 bases framed from the first base. Each collaborating institution followed its own protocols to collect whole blood in K2EDTA tubes. For TCRbeta analysis, collaborator samples were shipped as frozen whole blood, as isolated PBMCs, or as DNA extracted from either sample type. This sequence was found in a woman aged 45-59 years with active or convalescent COVID-19. The sequence links TRBV4-1 to TRBJ2-1, and the D gene may be TRBD2, 6 bases matching. Sequenced: peripheral blood. The sequence in DNA is TGCGCCAGCAGCCAACTAGGTTGGAGGGATGAGCAGTTCTTC. The translation is CASSQLGWRDEQFF.